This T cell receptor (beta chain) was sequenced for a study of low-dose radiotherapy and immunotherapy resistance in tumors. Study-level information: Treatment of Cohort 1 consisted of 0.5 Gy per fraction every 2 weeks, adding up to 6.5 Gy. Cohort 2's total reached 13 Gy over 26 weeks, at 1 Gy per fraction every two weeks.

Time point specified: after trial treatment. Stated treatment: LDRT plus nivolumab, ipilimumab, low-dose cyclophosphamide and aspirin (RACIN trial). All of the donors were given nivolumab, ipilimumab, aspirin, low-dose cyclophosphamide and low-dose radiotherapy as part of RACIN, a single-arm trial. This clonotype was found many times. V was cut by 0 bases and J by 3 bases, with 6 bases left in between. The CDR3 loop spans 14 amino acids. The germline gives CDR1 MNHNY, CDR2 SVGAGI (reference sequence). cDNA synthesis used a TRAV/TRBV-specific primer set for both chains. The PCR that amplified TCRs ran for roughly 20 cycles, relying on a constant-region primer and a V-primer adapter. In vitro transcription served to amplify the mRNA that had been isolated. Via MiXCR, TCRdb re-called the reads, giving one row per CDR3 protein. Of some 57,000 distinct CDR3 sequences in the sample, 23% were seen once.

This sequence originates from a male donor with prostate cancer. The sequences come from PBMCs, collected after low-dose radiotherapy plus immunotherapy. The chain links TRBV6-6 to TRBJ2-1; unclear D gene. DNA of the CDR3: TGTGCCAGCAGTTACTCAAGAGACTACAATGAGCAGTTCTTC. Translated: CASSYSRDYNEQFF.